This entry features one TCR beta chain sequence. A read error may produce the germline difference seen at one junction end. RNA was extracted from bulk tissue without any cell sorting. Three rounds of nested PCR, following a modified ARM-PCR protocol, produced the TCRbeta library. TCRdb passed the multiplex PCR reads through MiXCR, listing each CDR3 protein once. The top ten hold more than 20% of the sample, which has 100,000 to 120,000 distinct CDR3 sequences, about 87% seen once. Germline values: CDR1 MNHEY, CDR2 SVGAGI. The CDR3 consists of 14 residues. The sample originates from a study of tumor and adjacent non-tumor tissue in lung cancer. Study-level information: The patients, some ten men and 4 or 5 women, were roughly 31 to 85 with stage I to III disease.

V gene TRBV6-5 combines with J gene TRBJ1-2; D remains ambiguous. Material for sequencing was lung tumor tissue. The clonotype was recovered from a man between 65 and 80 years old with non-small cell lung cancer. The DNA of the CDR3 is TGTGCCGGCAGTTATTACAGCATTAACTATGGCTACACCTTC. Protein product: CAGSYYSINYGYTF.